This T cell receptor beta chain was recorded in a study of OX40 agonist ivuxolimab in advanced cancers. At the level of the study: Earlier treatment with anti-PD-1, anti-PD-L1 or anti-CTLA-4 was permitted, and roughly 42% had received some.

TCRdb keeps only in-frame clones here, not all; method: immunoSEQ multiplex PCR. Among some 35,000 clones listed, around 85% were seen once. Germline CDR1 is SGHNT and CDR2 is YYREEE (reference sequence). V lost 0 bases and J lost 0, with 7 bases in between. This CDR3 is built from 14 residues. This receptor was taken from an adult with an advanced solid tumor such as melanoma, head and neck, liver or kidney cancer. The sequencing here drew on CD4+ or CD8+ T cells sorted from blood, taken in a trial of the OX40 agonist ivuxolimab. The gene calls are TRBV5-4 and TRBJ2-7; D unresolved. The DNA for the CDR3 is TGTGCCAGCAGCTTGGAGGGTAGCTCCTACGAGCAGTACTTC. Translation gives CASSLEGSSYEQYF.